These 3 T cell receptor beta chains were sequenced from one sample in a study of persistence of HIV-infected CD4 T cells. The antigens of these receptors remain unknown. Cells were stimulated nonspecifically with anti-CD3/anti-CD28 magnetic beads. CD4+ T cells upregulating both CD40 ligand and CD69 were sorted as responding cells. This was the immunoSEQ version 4 assay in survey mode. Clones were read by immunoSEQ multiplex PCR, and TCRdb kept only the in-frame ones, dropping some. The sample records roughly 43,000 clones, roughly 90% being singletons. Material: CD4+ T cells sorted from PBMCs after approximately 19-hour stimulation, obtained from a patient who received antiretroviral therapy. All receptors come from an adult man with HIV who was CMV-seropositive.

The chain carries TRBV9 and TRBJ2-7; D might be TRBD1 or TRBD2, each matching 5 bases. V shed 0 bases and J shed 6 bases, with 16 bases lying between them. Looked up from germline, CDR1 is SGDLS and CDR2 is YYNGEE. The CDR3 totals 15 residues. CDR3 bases: TGTGCCAGCAGCGTAGACGGCAGGGAGAAGAGCGAGCAGTACTTC. It codes for CASSVDGREKSEQYF.

This clone is medium-sized by share. The chain is built from TRBV6-5 and TRBJ1-1; D may be TRBD1 (6 bases). With 1 base removed from V and 4 bases from J, the gap between germline ends came to 16 bases. The CDR3 is 16 residues long. CDR1 is MNHEY and CDR2 is SVGAGI in the germline V gene. The CDR3 DNA reads as TGTGCCAGCAGTTACTTCAAGGGAGGGGGGGTCACTGAAGCTTTCTTT. This sequence encodes CASSYFKGGGVTEAFF.

The V call is TRBV14, the J call TRBJ1-2; no clear D. The CDR3 has 14 residues. V shed 0 bases and J shed 7 bases, with 12 bases lying between them. The germline gives CDR1 SGHDN, CDR2 FVKESK. This chain's CDR3 is CASSQEPGLGGYTF. DNA for the CDR3: TGTGCCAGCAGCCAAGAGCCCGGACTAGGTGGCTACACCTTC.